This note documents a single TCR beta chain sequence. V trimming: 5 bases; J trimming: 5 bases; junction bases outside the gene matches: 6. The CDR3 is made up of 13 amino acids. This sample is drawn from a study of blood T cell repertoires in COVID-19. About the research overall: Italy, Spain and the United States were the sources of the convalescent and acute COVID-19 samples. Sample material is recorded as cDNA or gDNA derived from T cells, B-cell-depleted T cells, or PBMCs.

Under the authors' procedure: For nucleated cells, counts were estimated from reference gene primer amplification. TCRdb keeps only in-frame clones here, not all; method: immunoSEQ multiplex PCR. V and J calls plus clone size are reproduced from that table; the DNA served to infer D and trimming. The profile shows 14,000 or so clones, 75% to 90% of them singletons. The chain carries TRBV12-3 or TRBV12-4 and TRBJ2-7; TRBD1 agrees at 7 bases. The sample was peripheral blood. The TCR sequence derives from a man aged 50 to 59 with active COVID-19. CDR3 in DNA: TGTGCCAGCAGTCTCAGACAGGGCCACGAGCAGTACTTC. Translation: CASSLRQGHEQYF.